This TCR beta chain appears in the sequencing data of a study of blood T cell repertoires in COVID-19. Study-level background: The United States, Italy and Spain were the sources of the acute and convalescent COVID-19 samples.

V lost 6 bases, J lost 8 bases, and 9 bases stayed unmatched. CDR1 is SGHTA, CDR2 FQGNSA, per germline. The CDR3 length is 14 residues. Methods used by the authors: Using reference gene primer amplification, nucleated cell counts were estimated. TCRdb keeps only in-frame clones here, not all; method: immunoSEQ multiplex PCR. V and J calls plus clone size are reproduced from that table; the DNA served to infer D and trimming. The sample shows around 110,000 clones, 71% of them seen only once. The clonotype comes from a human donor with acute or convalescent COVID-19. The donor label of this sample is uncertain. The chain couples TRBV7-2 to TRBJ1-2; 10 nucleotides agree with TRBD1. The sequencing input was peripheral blood. Here the CDR3 DNA reads TGTGCCAGCAGTTCCGACAGGGGGCAGGGAGGCTACACCTTC. Translation gives CASSSDRGQGGYTF. The entire variable domain, with the rest obtained from reference TRBV7-2 and TRBJ1-2, is as follows: GAGVSQSPSNKVTEKGKDVELRCDPISGHTALYWYRQSLGQGLEFLIYFQGNSAPDKSGLPSDRFSAERTGGSVSTLTIQRTQQEDSAVYLCASSSDRGQGGYTFGSGTRLTVV.